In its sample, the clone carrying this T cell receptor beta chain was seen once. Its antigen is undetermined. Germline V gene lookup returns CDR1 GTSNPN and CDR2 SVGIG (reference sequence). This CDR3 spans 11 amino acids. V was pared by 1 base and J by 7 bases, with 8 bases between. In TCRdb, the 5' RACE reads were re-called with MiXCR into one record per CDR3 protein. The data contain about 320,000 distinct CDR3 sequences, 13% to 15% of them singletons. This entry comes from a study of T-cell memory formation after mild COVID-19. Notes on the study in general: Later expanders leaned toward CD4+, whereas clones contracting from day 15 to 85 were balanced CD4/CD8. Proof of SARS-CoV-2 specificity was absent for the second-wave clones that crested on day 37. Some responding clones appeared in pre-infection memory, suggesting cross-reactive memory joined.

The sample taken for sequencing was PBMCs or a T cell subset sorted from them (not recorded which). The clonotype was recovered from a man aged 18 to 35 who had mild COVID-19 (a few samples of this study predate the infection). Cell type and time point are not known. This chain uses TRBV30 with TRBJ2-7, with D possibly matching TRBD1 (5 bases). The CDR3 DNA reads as TGTGCCTGGAGTGGCAGGGTTGAGCAGTACTTC. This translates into CAWSGRVEQYF.